The 15 T cell receptor beta chains below come from one sample, sequenced in a study of cytomegalovirus exposure and HLA in healthy donors. Produced via immunoSEQ multiplex PCR; TCRdb's table is partial and in-frame only. Here the sample spans 150,000 to 200,000 clones, about nine tenths being singletons. Sequencing used PBMCs. The source of these receptors is a woman aged 18-29 years in good health and CMV-seropositive.

The chain has TRBV10-2 and TRBJ2-2; 9 bases fit TRBD1. The CDR3 runs 18 residues. Germline CDR1 WSHSY, CDR2 SAAADI. V lost 6 bases and J lost 4; bases outside the gene matches: 15. DNA of the CDR3: TGCGCCAGCAGCACCACCAAAGGGACAGGGTTTATCACCGGGGAGCTGTTTTTT. It codes for CASSTTKGTGFITGELFF.

The J gene is TRBJ1-5, the V gene TRBV4-2; D perhaps matches TRBD1 (6 bases). V lost 1 base, J lost 3 bases, and 10 bases lay in between. Germline assignment: CDR1 LGHNA and CDR2 YNFKEQ. The CDR3 runs 15 residues. CDR3 DNA sequence: TGTGCCAGCAGCCAAGGGGGGCGGGCCAATCAGCCCCAGCATTTT. The encoded protein is CASSQGGRANQPQHF.

The rearrangement links TRBV5-1 to TRBJ1-1; tentative D call: TRBD1 (5 bases). This CDR3 comprises 13 residues. V lost 3 bases and J 3 bases, leaving 9 bases between the germline ends. Germline CDR1 SGHRS, CDR2 YFSETQ. The CDR3 region is CASSSQDDTEAFF. The CDR3 region has the DNA TGCGCCAGCAGCTCACAGGACGACACTGAAGCTTTCTTT.

CDR3 sequence reads: CASSLSVGASGNTIYF. CDR3 coding DNA: TGTGCCAGCAGCTTGTCAGTGGGGGCCTCTGGAAACACCATATATTTT. The V call is TRBV11-2, the J call TRBJ1-3; D perhaps matches TRBD1 (6 bases). Trimming took 3 bases from V and 0 from J, leaving 12 bases between them. CDR1 is SGHAT and CDR2 is FQNNGV in the germline V gene. The CDR3 sequence is 16 residues long.

The chain carries TRBV28 and TRBJ2-2, with D possibly being TRBD2 (6 bases). CDR1 MDHEN and CDR2 SYDVKM come from the germline V gene. The CDR3 runs 15 residues. Deletions cut 1 base from V and 4 bases from J, with 10 bases between. Here the CDR3 DNA reads TGTGCCAGCAGTTTATTGAAGGGAGGCACCGGGGAGCTGTTTTTT. Its protein product is CASSLLKGGTGELFF. The full variable domain, its missing parts supplied by reference TRBV28 and TRBJ2-2, is DVKVTQSSRYLVKRTGEKVFLECVQDMDHENMFWYRQDPGLGLRLIYFSYDVKMKEKGDIPEGYSVSREKKERFSLILESASTNQTSMYLCASSLLKGGTGELFFGEGSRLTVL.

The table lists this clone with a few counts. The chain carries TRBV6-5 and TRBJ1-5; 9 bases are a match to TRBD1. This CDR3 comprises 15 residues. J lost 1 base, V lost 6 bases, and 4 bases had no gene match. Germline V gene data show CDR1 as MNHEY and CDR2 as SVGAGI. As DNA, the CDR3 is TGTGCCAGCAGCTGGGGACAGGGCAGCAATCAGCCCCAGCATTTT. Protein product: CASSWGQGSNQPQHF.

Only one count was recorded for this clone. The rearrangement links TRBV15 to TRBJ1-1; D perhaps matches TRBD1 (6 bases). This CDR3 region has 13 residues. V gave up 2 bases and J gave up 3 bases, with 7 bases separating them. Germline assignment: CDR1 LNHNV and CDR2 YYDKDF (reference sequence). CDR3 region: CATSRQGYTEAFF. The DNA of the CDR3 is TGTGCCACCAGCAGACAGGGGTACACTGAAGCTTTCTTT.

The chain combines TRBV6-5 with TRBJ1-5; no reliable D call. Germline V gene sequence: CDR1 MNHEY, CDR2 SVGAGI. The CDR3 is 14 amino acids. Trimming cost V 2 bases and J 7 bases, with 12 bases left between them. DNA of the CDR3: TGTGCCAGCAGTTACCTAGGAGCCGCCCAGCCCCAGCATTTT. Translation: CASSYLGAAQPQHF.

The gene calls are TRBV6-5 and TRBJ2-3, with 9 bases identical to TRBD1. Germline CDR1 reads MNHEY; CDR2 reads SVGAGI. V was pared by 5 bases and J by 5 bases, with 8 bases of the junction left unmatched. CDR3 length equals 15 residues. In DNA form, the CDR3 reads TGTGCCAGCAGTACAGGGGGCGGACTGGAAGATACGCAGTATTTT. Translated, it gives CASSTGGGLEDTQYF.

This chain uses TRBV2 with TRBJ1-5; D is ambiguous. This CDR3 is built from 18 residues. V lost 10 bases to trimming and J lost 5 bases, with 30 bases between them. CDR1 is SNHLY, CDR2 FYNNEI, per germline. For the CDR3, the DNA is TGTGCCACCCAATTGGGTGTCCCTTTGAGGAGAGGGTATCAGCCCCAGCATTTT. Protein product: CATQLGVPLRRGYQPQHF.

The chain employs TRBV19 and TRBJ2-1; TRBD2 matches at 10 bases. The CDR3 totals 14 residues. The germline V gene encodes CDR1 LNHDA and CDR2 SQIVND (reference sequence). With V trimmed by 4 bases and J by 8 bases, 5 bases remained unmatched. The CDR3 loop reads CASSRAGGLDEQFF. The CDR3 DNA sequence: TGTGCCAGTAGTAGAGCGGGAGGGCTGGATGAGCAGTTCTTC.

The chain couples TRBV6-4 to TRBJ2-3; 10 bases match TRBD2. The V and J ends lost 6 bases and 5 bases, in that order; junction bases with no gene match: 11. Germline V CDR1 and CDR2: MRHNA, SNTAGT. There are 16 residues in the CDR3. CDR3 sequence reads: CASSPLGTSAQDTQYF. The CDR3 DNA reads TGTGCCAGCAGCCCCTTGGGGACTAGCGCTCAAGATACGCAGTATTTT.

The chain couples TRBV29-1 to TRBJ2-3; no clear D. This CDR3 region has 13 residues. Germline V gives CDR1 SQVTM, CDR2 ANQGSEA. V dropped 4 bases and J dropped 0 bases, with 8 bases sitting between them. The CDR3, as DNA: TGCAGCGTTGGACACACTAGCACAGATACGCAGTATTTT. Its protein product is CSVGHTSTDTQYF.

A word on this clone: Its ends do not fully match the called genes, so a read error is possible. The chain couples TRBV11-2 to TRBJ2-5, with TRBD1 matching over 8 bases. This CDR3 is built from 17 residues. Germline CDR1 and CDR2: SGHAT and FQNNGV. The CDR3 bases are TGTGCCAGCAGCCTAGACAGGGCAGGGGGCGCAGAGGAGACCCAGTACTTC. Its protein is CASSLDRAGGAEETQYF.

The CDR3 nucleotides read TGTGCCAGCAGCTTGGCCAGGACAGAAGAGACCCAGTACTTC. Its translation is CASSLARTEETQYF. The rearrangement links TRBV5-4 to TRBJ2-5, with D possibly being TRBD1 (6 bases). Germline loops: CDR1 SGHNT, CDR2 YYREEE (reference sequence). Trimming took 0 bases from V and 3 from J, leaving 9 bases between them. This CDR3 spans 14 amino acids.